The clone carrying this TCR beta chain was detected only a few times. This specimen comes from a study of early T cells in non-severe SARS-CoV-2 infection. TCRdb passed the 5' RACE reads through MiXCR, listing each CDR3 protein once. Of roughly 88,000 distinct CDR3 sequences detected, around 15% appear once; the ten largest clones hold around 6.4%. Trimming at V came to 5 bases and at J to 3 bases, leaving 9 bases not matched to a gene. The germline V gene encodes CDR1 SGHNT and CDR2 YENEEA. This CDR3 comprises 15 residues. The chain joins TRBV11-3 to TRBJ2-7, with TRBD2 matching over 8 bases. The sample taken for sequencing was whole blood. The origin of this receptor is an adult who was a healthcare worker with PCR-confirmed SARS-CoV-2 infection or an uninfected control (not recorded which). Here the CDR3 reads CASSPGLVALYEQYF. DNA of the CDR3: TGTGCCAGCAGCCCGGGACTAGTGGCCCTCTACGAGCAGTACTTC.